The T cell receptor beta chain under discussion was sequenced for a study of blood T cells in healthy people across ages. Study findings and constraints: Diversity was higher, and naive CD4+ cells more numerous, in long-lived donors than in aged donors.

Using a J-beta primer mix together with a sample-barcoded 5' primer, a second PCR was run for about 6 to 12 cycles. TCRdb ran MiXCR on the 5' RACE reads and lists one entry per CDR3 protein. The sample has around 320,000 distinct CDR3 sequences; roughly 29% are singletons. As for this clonotype: Its target is not known.

V was cut by 6 bases and J by 2 bases, with 7 bases left in between. The CDR3 runs 13 residues. The chain uses TRBV12-3 or TRBV12-4 and TRBJ2-2; D uncertain. This sequence was found in a woman in her 70s in good health. The source material was blood. This CDR3 reads CASRKDNTGELFF. The DNA of the CDR3 is TGTGCCAGCAGAAAAGACAACACCGGGGAGCTGTTTTTT.